This is a list of T cell receptor beta chains from one sample in a study of shared clonotypes between healthy human individuals. Method: immunoSEQ multiplex PCR; TCRdb's copy keeps in-frame clones and lacks some. The repertoire includes about 580,000 clones, 98% of them detected once, and 0.25% to 0.35% sits in the top ten. The sequencing sample was made of naive CD8+ T cells sorted from blood. The receptors here all came from a man aged 25-45 years in good health. CDR3s include the opening cysteine and the closing phenylalanine or tryptophan.

cdr3_aa	v_call	j_call
CASSLVPPGDSGANVLTF	TRBV7-3	TRBJ2-6
CASSSSGELFF	TRBV6-5	TRBJ2-2
CSGLSGTSGRYNEQFF	TRBV29-1	TRBJ2-1
CSVDGGVAGLNEQYF	TRBV29-1	TRBJ2-7
CSVPDRVGYGYTF	TRBV29-1	TRBJ1-2
CASSFTTGAYEQYF	TRBV27	TRBJ2-7
CASSLSPPRGGEFF	TRBV7-9	TRBJ2-1
CASSVYGSAPDTQYF	TRBV9	TRBJ2-3
CASSLSGGYAGELFF	TRBV27	TRBJ2-2
CASSQGRVSYEQYF	TRBV27	TRBJ2-7
CASSFGGLAGGLEQYF	TRBV27	TRBJ2-7
CASSLGPGQGYEQYF	TRBV11-2	TRBJ2-7
CASSEAYLTSHEQFF	TRBV6-1	TRBJ2-1
CASSLGARTLPADEQYF	TRBV5-1	TRBJ2-7
CASSRDRPEQYF	TRBV7-9	TRBJ2-7
CASSRPGTHYGYTF	TRBV11-2	TRBJ1-2
CASSLIRSDKEQYF	TRBV5-1	TRBJ2-7
CASSTDGYSNQPQHF	TRBV9	TRBJ1-5
CASSNSFAERNTGELFF	TRBV18	TRBJ2-2
CASSFVLAGRSYNEQFF	TRBV28	TRBJ2-1
CASGGQIFNQPQHF	TRBV6-6	TRBJ1-5
CASSLGQGDIDTQYF	TRBV11-2	TRBJ2-3
CASSPFPPDRPKNIQYF	TRBV18	TRBJ2-4
CASSPQGYNEQFF	TRBV28	TRBJ2-1
CASSLVGQATEAFF	TRBV7-9	TRBJ1-1